Listed here are 13 T cell receptor beta chains from one sample, sequenced in a study of identical twins (dated by TCRdb to 2015 to 2016). Library prep was done by 5' RACE. TCRdb shows the sequencer as Illumina HiSeq 2000. In-frame beta chains were kept once TCRdb had trimmed the public reads at Q25 with fastp and called clones with MiXCR. Entries that share a CDR3 protein sequence are merged under the most common genes and DNA. The sample table shows 550,000 to 800,000 distinct CDR3 sequences, and 7% to 7.5% are seen once. The ten top clones hold 1.6% of the sample. The same specimen was also included in a second study, on yellow fever vaccine responses in identical twins.

The sequencing input was PBMCs. These receptors were collected from a woman between 18 and 30 years old in good health.

This clonotype showed up many times. The V gene is TRBV24-1, the J gene TRBJ2-6; no firm D call. The CDR3 has 15 amino acids. Trimming shortened V by 7 bases and J by 3 bases, and 12 bases separated the two germline ends. CDR1 and CDR2 from the germline V gene are KGHDR and SFDVKD. CDR3 nucleotide sequence: TGTGCCACCAGCCCCGGTTCCATTGGGGCCAACGTCCTGACTTTC. Residues: CATSPGSIGANVLTF.

This clonotype was observed many times. Written as DNA, the CDR3 is TGTGCCAGCAGTTTCATGGGGGGCGGATCACCCCTCCACTTT. Protein sequence: CASSFMGGGSPLHF. The V call is TRBV12-3 or TRBV12-4, the J call TRBJ1-6; perhaps TRBD1 as D (6 bases). V lost 3 bases and J 10 bases, leaving 13 bases between the germline ends. The CDR3 runs 14 residues.

The chain combines TRBV12-5 with TRBJ1-1; D call uncertain. The CDR3 loop spans 13 amino acids. Deletions cut 0 bases from V and 6 bases from J, with 8 bases between. The germline CDR1 and CDR2 sequences are LGHNT and FRNRAP. CDR3 DNA: TGTGCTAGTGGTTTGGTACCCGGTTCTGAAGCTTTCTTT. Translating gives CASGLVPGSEAFF.

This clonotype was counted between two and nine times. V and J are TRBV5-1 and TRBJ2-1; TRBD2 matches 11 bases. Germline V gene sequence: CDR1 SGHRS, CDR2 YFSETQ. Trimming at V came to 4 bases and at J to 6 bases, leaving 6 bases not matched to a gene. The CDR3 loop spans 15 amino acids. The CDR3 region has the DNA TGCGCCAGCAGCAATCTAGCGGGAGGACTCAATGAGCAGTTCTTC. Its translation: CASSNLAGGLNEQFF.

This clonotype was seen repeatedly, ten times or more. This rearrangement joins TRBV12-3 or TRBV12-4 to TRBJ2-3; 7 bases are a match to TRBD1. There are 14 residues in the CDR3. The V and J ends lost 4 bases and 4 bases, in that order; junction bases with no gene match: 5. CDR3 DNA: TGTGCCAGCAGTTCGCACAGGGGCGCAGATACGCAGTATTTT. Its protein is CASSSHRGADTQYF.

The sample holds many counts of this clonotype. The V gene is TRBV3-1, the J gene TRBJ2-7; 7 positions match TRBD1. Per the germline V gene, CDR1 is LGHDT and CDR2 is YNNKEL (reference sequence). Trimming took 2 bases from V and 2 from J; bases not matched to a gene: 0. The CDR3 extends over 13 amino acids. CDR3 DNA sequence: TGTGCCAGCAGCCAACAGGGGGCCTACGAGCAGTACTTC. Translation gives CASSQQGAYEQYF.

The gene calls are TRBV5-1 and TRBJ2-7; D is possibly TRBD2 (6 bases). This CDR3 is 17 amino acids long. CDR1 and CDR2 (germline): SGHRS, YFSETQ. Trimming removed 0 bases from V and 6 bases from J, with 22 bases in between. CDR3 bases: TGCGCCAGCAGCTTGGCCGAACTGTCGGGAGTCCTTGGCGAGCAGTACTTC. Residues: CASSLAELSGVLGEQYF.

V is TRBV20-1 and J is TRBJ2-5, with TRBD2 identical over 14 bases. J lost 1 base, V lost 2 bases, and 3 bases had no gene match. Per germline, CDR1 DFQATT and CDR2 SNEGSKA (reference sequence). The CDR3 spans 16 residues. The CDR3 bases are TGCAGTGCTAGACGGACTAGCGGGGGGCCCCAAGAGACCCAGTACTTC. Translation: CSARRTSGGPQETQYF.

As for this clonotype: The conserved closing phenylalanine or tryptophan is absent in this CDR3, likely reflecting a read error. This sequence joins TRBV7-7 and TRBJ2-3; D remains unclear. The germline V and J ends were trimmed by 4 bases and 0 bases, with 8 bases remaining between them. The CDR3 has 14 amino acids. Germline CDR1 reads SSHAT; CDR2 reads FNYEAQ (reference sequence). The CDR3, as DNA: TGTGCCAGCAGCTCAAGAGGTAGCACAGATACGCAGTATTTA. This gives the protein CASSSRGSTDTQYL.

There are many counts of this clonotype. As DNA, the CDR3 is TGCGCCAGCAGCAAGGGGACCGTACGCCAAGAGACCCAGTACTTC. This sequence encodes CASSKGTVRQETQYF. V usage is TRBV5-1 and J usage is TRBJ2-5, with D perhaps assigned TRBD1 or TRBD2 (5 bases each). V was trimmed by 4 bases and J by 1 base, leaving 14 bases between them. The CDR3 extends over 15 amino acids. Germline CDR1 SGHRS, CDR2 YFSETQ.

This chain links TRBV2 with TRBJ1-3; D ambiguous. The germline gives CDR1 SNHLY, CDR2 FYNNEI. V was cut by 7 bases and J by 0 bases, with 10 bases left in between. The CDR3 contains 14 residues. The CDR3 sequence: CASTIPLSGNTIYF. Written as DNA, the CDR3 is TGTGCCAGCACTATCCCCCTCTCTGGAAACACCATATATTTT.

This clonotype was seen at least ten times. The chain carries TRBV4-1 and TRBJ2-3; TRBD2 matches 8 bases. CDR1 and CDR2 from the germline V gene are MGHRA and YSYEKL. The CDR3 runs 13 residues. Germline trimming cut 4 bases from V and 10 bases from J; bases unmatched to any gene: 7. The CDR3 nucleotides are TGCGCCAGCAGCCCTACAGGACTAGCATCGCAGTATTTT. Encoded protein: CASSPTGLASQYF.

This clonotype was seen more than once but under ten times. CDR3 bases: TGTGCCAGCAGCCAACCGGGACGGCCGTACAATGAGCAGTTCTTC. It specifies CASSQPGRPYNEQFF. The chain carries TRBV3-1 and TRBJ2-1; possibly TRBD1 or TRBD2 for D (5 bases each). CDR3 length: 15 amino acids. Trimming cost V 2 bases and J 4 bases, with 12 bases left between them. Germline loops: CDR1 LGHDT, CDR2 YNNKEL (reference sequence).